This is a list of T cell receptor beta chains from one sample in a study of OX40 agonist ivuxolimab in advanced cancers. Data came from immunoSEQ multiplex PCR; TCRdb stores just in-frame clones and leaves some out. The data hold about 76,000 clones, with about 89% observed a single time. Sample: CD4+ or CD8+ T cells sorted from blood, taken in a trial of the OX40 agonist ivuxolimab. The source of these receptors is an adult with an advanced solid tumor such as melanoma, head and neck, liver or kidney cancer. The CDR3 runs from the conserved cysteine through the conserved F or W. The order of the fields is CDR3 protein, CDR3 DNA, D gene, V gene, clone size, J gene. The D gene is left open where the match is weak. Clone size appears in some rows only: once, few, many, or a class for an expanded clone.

CDR3 protein: CASSPGNSGGRDTQYF
CDR3 DNA: TGTGCCAGCAGCCCGGGGAATAGCGGGGGAAGGGATACGCAGTATTTT
D gene: TRBD2
V gene: TRBV11-2
clone size: NA
J gene: TRBJ2-3

CDR3 protein: CASSSGAASKLNTGELFF
CDR3 DNA: TGTGCCAGCAGCTCAGGGGCCGCCTCAAAACTCAACACCGGGGAGCTGTTTTTT
D gene: NA
V gene: TRBV7-6
clone size: few
J gene: TRBJ2-2

CDR3 protein: CASRQHQVGQINEKLFF
CDR3 DNA: TGCGCCAGCAGACAACATCAAGTGGGACAGATTAATGAAAAACTGTTTTTT
D gene: TRBD1
V gene: TRBV4-1
clone size: NA
J gene: TRBJ1-4

CDR3 protein: CASTGSNTEAFF
CDR3 DNA: TGTGCCAGCACAGGGTCTAACACTGAAGCTTTCTTT
D gene: NA
V gene: TRBV5-4
clone size: NA
J gene: TRBJ1-1

CDR3 protein: CASSMGDTVYGYTF
CDR3 DNA: TGTGCCAGTAGTATGGGGGACACCGTCTATGGCTACACCTTC
D gene: NA
V gene: TRBV19
clone size: NA
J gene: TRBJ1-2

CDR3 protein: CASSINAGQETQYF
CDR3 DNA: TGTGCCAGTAGTATAAACGCAGGCCAGGAGACCCAGTACTTC
D gene: NA
V gene: TRBV19
clone size: NA
J gene: TRBJ2-5

CDR3 protein: CASSLELQPQHF
CDR3 DNA: TGTGCCAGCAGCTTAGAGCTCCAGCCCCAGCATTTT
D gene: NA
V gene: TRBV7-9
clone size: NA
J gene: TRBJ1-5

CDR3 protein: CAWMDRRHEQYF
CDR3 DNA: TGTGCCTGGATGGACAGGCGACACGAGCAGTACTTC
D gene: TRBD1
V gene: TRBV30
clone size: NA
J gene: TRBJ2-7

CDR3 protein: CASSGDFNEKLFF
CDR3 DNA: TGTGCCAGCAGCGGGGACTTTAATGAAAAACTGTTTTTT
D gene: NA
V gene: TRBV11-3
clone size: NA
J gene: TRBJ1-4

CDR3 protein: CASSSTGGSYTGELFF
CDR3 DNA: TGTGCCAGCAGCTCGACAGGGGGTTCGTACACCGGGGAGCTGTTTTTT
D gene: TRBD1
V gene: TRBV7-9
clone size: NA
J gene: TRBJ2-2

CDR3 protein: CASSQRGLAPSSYNEQFF
CDR3 DNA: TGCGCCAGCAGCCAACGTGGACTAGCGCCTAGCTCCTACAATGAGCAGTTCTTC
D gene: TRBD2
V gene: TRBV4-1
clone size: NA
J gene: TRBJ2-1

CDR3 protein: CASSPEGGNYGYTF
CDR3 DNA: TGTGCCAGTTCTCCTGAAGGGGGCAACTATGGCTACACCTTC
D gene: TRBD1
V gene: TRBV19
clone size: NA
J gene: TRBJ1-2

CDR3 protein: CASSPRQGLNTEAFF
CDR3 DNA: TGTGCCAGCAGCCCGCGACAGGGATTGAACACTGAAGCTTTCTTT
D gene: TRBD1
V gene: TRBV7-9
clone size: NA
J gene: TRBJ1-1

CDR3 protein: CASSEGEGANVLTF
CDR3 DNA: TGTGCCAGCAGTGAGGGGGAAGGGGCCAACGTCCTGACTTTC
D gene: NA
V gene: TRBV6-1
clone size: NA
J gene: TRBJ2-6

CDR3 protein: CASSSPPSGLAGSGEQYF
CDR3 DNA: TGTGCCAGCAGCTCCCCGCCCTCCGGACTAGCGGGATCCGGCGAGCAGTACTTC
D gene: TRBD2
V gene: TRBV11-2
clone size: NA
J gene: TRBJ2-7

CDR3 protein: CASSVWGVRTDTQYF
CDR3 DNA: TGCGCCAGCAGCGTGTGGGGGGTACGCACAGATACGCAGTATTTT
D gene: NA
V gene: TRBV5-1
clone size: NA
J gene: TRBJ2-3

CDR3 protein: CASSDLGLAGVGSYEQYF
CDR3 DNA: TGCGCCAGCAGTGATTTGGGACTAGCGGGAGTGGGATCCTACGAGCAGTACTTC
D gene: TRBD2
V gene: TRBV10-2
clone size: NA
J gene: TRBJ2-7

CDR3 protein: CASSPLQGPNGELFF
CDR3 DNA: TGTGCCAGCAGCCCCCTCCAGGGCCCAAACGGGGAGCTGTTTTTT
D gene: NA
V gene: TRBV7-3
clone size: NA
J gene: TRBJ2-2

CDR3 protein: CASSPGLADEQYF
CDR3 DNA: TGTGCCAGCAGCCCGGGACTAGCGGACGAGCAGTACTTC
D gene: TRBD2
V gene: TRBV7-9
clone size: NA
J gene: TRBJ2-7

CDR3 protein: CASSLAGRWGQPQHF
CDR3 DNA: TGTGCCAGCAGCTTAGCCGGGAGATGGGGTCAGCCCCAGCATTTT
D gene: NA
V gene: TRBV7-2
clone size: NA
J gene: TRBJ1-5

CDR3 protein: CASSITGNSPLHF
CDR3 DNA: TGTGCCAGTAGTATTACGGGGAATTCACCCCTCCACTTT
D gene: NA
V gene: TRBV19
clone size: NA
J gene: TRBJ1-6

CDR3 protein: CAWSVGTGNQPQHF
CDR3 DNA: TGTGCCTGGAGTGTAGGGACAGGCAATCAGCCCCAGCATTTT
D gene: TRBD1
V gene: TRBV30
clone size: NA
J gene: TRBJ1-5

CDR3 protein: CASSKNQALGNEKLFF
CDR3 DNA: TGTGCCAGCAGTAAAAATCAGGCACTGGGGAATGAAAAACTGTTTTTT
D gene: NA
V gene: TRBV9
clone size: NA
J gene: TRBJ1-4

CDR3 protein: CASSLGQGAWEQYF
CDR3 DNA: TGTGCCAGCAGTCTCGGACAGGGGGCATGGGAGCAGTACTTC
D gene: TRBD1
V gene: TRBV27
clone size: NA
J gene: TRBJ2-7

CDR3 protein: CASFPLGPNTEAFF
CDR3 DNA: TGTGCCAGCTTCCCTCTTGGTCCGAACACTGAAGCTTTCTTT
D gene: NA
V gene: TRBV28
clone size: NA
J gene: TRBJ1-1

CDR3 protein: CASTPGPQEGEQYF
CDR3 DNA: TGTGCCAGCACCCCGGGTCCCCAGGAGGGAGAGCAGTACTTC
D gene: NA
V gene: TRBV9
clone size: NA
J gene: TRBJ2-7

CDR3 protein: CASSYNRDRVTYEQYF
CDR3 DNA: TGTGCCAGCAGTTACAACCGGGACAGGGTTACTTACGAGCAGTACTTC
D gene: TRBD1
V gene: TRBV6-6
clone size: NA
J gene: TRBJ2-7

CDR3 protein: CSGGRGNTEAFF
CDR3 DNA: TGCAGCGGAGGCAGGGGCAACACTGAAGCTTTCTTT
D gene: NA
V gene: TRBV29-1
clone size: NA
J gene: TRBJ1-1

CDR3 protein: CASGGGLAGVEQFF
CDR3 DNA: TGTGCTAGTGGTGGGGGACTAGCGGGAGTGGAGCAGTTCTTC
D gene: TRBD2
V gene: TRBV12-5
clone size: NA
J gene: TRBJ2-1

CDR3 protein: CASSSWTGGANYGYTF
CDR3 DNA: TGTGCCAGCAGTTCCTGGACAGGCGGGGCAAACTATGGCTACACCTTC
D gene: TRBD1
V gene: TRBV6-5
clone size: NA
J gene: TRBJ1-2

CDR3 protein: CASSPGRISGANVLTF
CDR3 DNA: TGCGCCAGCAGCCCCGGACGGATCTCTGGGGCCAACGTCCTGACTTTC
D gene: NA
V gene: TRBV4-1
clone size: NA
J gene: TRBJ2-6

CDR3 protein: CASTSSKIYGYTF
CDR3 DNA: TGTGCCAGCACAAGTAGCAAAATCTATGGCTACACCTTC
D gene: NA
V gene: TRBV27
clone size: few
J gene: TRBJ1-2

CDR3 protein: CASSLGAGVGEQYF
CDR3 DNA: TGCGCCAGCAGCTTGGGGGCGGGAGTAGGGGAGCAGTACTTC
D gene: TRBD2
V gene: TRBV5-1
clone size: NA
J gene: TRBJ2-7

CDR3 protein: CASSSPSGLDTGELFF
CDR3 DNA: TGTGCCAGCAGCTCACCCTCGGGACTTGACACCGGGGAGCTGTTTTTT
D gene: NA
V gene: TRBV7-9
clone size: NA
J gene: TRBJ2-2

CDR3 protein: CASSKGQVKLFF
CDR3 DNA: TGTGCCAGCAGCAAAGGCCAGGTAAAACTGTTTTTT
D gene: NA
V gene: TRBV21-1
clone size: NA
J gene: TRBJ1-4

CDR3 protein: CASSRIDGGLAKNIQYF
CDR3 DNA: TGTGCCAGTAGCCGTATCGACGGGGGGCTAGCCAAAAACATTCAGTACTTC
D gene: NA
V gene: TRBV19
clone size: NA
J gene: TRBJ2-4